One sample yielded the 9 T cell receptor beta chains listed below, sequenced in a study of sequential checkpoint blockade in melanoma. The treatment: randomized to nivolumab then ipilimumab (arm A) or the reverse (arm B). TCRdb's table, derived via immunoSEQ multiplex PCR, lists solely in-frame clones and lacks some. Counted here are 15,000 to 20,000 clones, 75% to 85% occurring once; the ten biggest clones make up roughly two fifths. This specimen consisted of CD8+ T cells sorted from blood (inferred from file names), obtained from a patient given nivolumab and ipilimumab in sequence. These receptors all come from a human donor with melanoma.

This chain links TRBV15 with TRBJ2-7; 9 bases match TRBD1. Looked up from germline, CDR1 is LNHNV and CDR2 is YYDKDF (reference sequence). The CDR3 spans 13 residues. V shed 8 bases, J shed 2 bases, and the junction held 4 bases outside the gene matches. The CDR3 region is CATGGTGTYEQYF. In DNA, the CDR3 is TGTGCCACCGGGGGGACAGGGACCTACGAGCAGTACTTC.

The chain employs TRBV28 and TRBJ2-7; D might be TRBD2 (5 bases). Germline V CDR1 and CDR2: MDHEN, SYDVKM. Trimming shortened V by 3 bases and J by 7 bases, and 10 bases separated the two germline ends. CDR3 size: 12 residues. The CDR3 DNA reads TGTGCCAGCAGTTTTGGACTCGGAGAGCAGTACTTC. Translated, it gives CASSFGLGEQYF.

The rearrangement uses TRBV5-6 and TRBJ2-7; D is unresolved. CDR3 length equals 13 residues. Germline V gives CDR1 SGHDT, CDR2 YYEEEE. The V end was cut by 4 bases, the J end by 6 bases, with 14 bases between. CDR3 amino acids: CASSADRSPEQYF. The DNA of the CDR3 is TGTGCCAGCAGCGCGGATCGATCTCCCGAGCAGTACTTC.

The V call is TRBV23-1, the J call TRBJ1-3, with 12 positions matching TRBD1. TRBV23-1 is labeled an ORF, and its function is uncertain. V lost 0 bases, J lost 0 bases, and 3 bases stayed unmatched. This CDR3 comprises 18 residues. The CDR3 DNA follows: TGCGCCAGCAGTCAATCCCGGGACAGGGGGCTCTCTGGAAACACCATATATTTT. It encodes CASSQSRDRGLSGNTIYF.

This clone has a handful of counts. The chain links TRBV19 to TRBJ1-5, with D perhaps TRBD1 (5 bases). The V and J ends lost 1 base and 1 base respectively, with 8 bases between them. Germline V lookup: CDR1 LNHDA, CDR2 SQIVND (reference sequence). CDR3 length equals 15 residues. Here the CDR3 DNA reads TGTGCCAGTAGTATAGTGGGGGGGAGCAATCAGCCCCAGCATTTT. Translated, it gives CASSIVGGSNQPQHF.

This clone was counted a few times. The chain joins TRBV28 to TRBJ2-7, with TRBD2 identical over 11 bases. This CDR3 spans 14 amino acids. Trimming cost V 6 bases and J 3 bases; bases outside gene matches: 4. Germline assignment: CDR1 MDHEN and CDR2 SYDVKM. CDR3 sequence reads: CASRYSGRGYEQYF. CDR3 DNA sequence: TGTGCCAGCAGATATAGCGGGAGGGGCTACGAGCAGTACTTC.

As to this clone: A read error may produce the germline difference seen at one junction end. This rearrangement joins TRBV30 to TRBJ1-2, with D unresolved. The CDR3 has 13 residues. In germline, CDR1 is GTSNPN, CDR2 SVGIG (reference sequence). The CDR3 region has the DNA TGTGCCTGGAGTTATGGATTTAGCTATGACTACACCTTC. This translates into CAWSYGFSYDYTF.

This clone showed up just once. This chain links TRBV28 with TRBJ2-7, with D tentatively TRBD1 (5 bases). Deletions cut 2 bases from V and 1 base from J, with 9 bases between. CDR3 size: 14 residues. In germline, CDR1 is MDHEN, CDR2 SYDVKM. The DNA of the CDR3 is TGTGCCAGCAGTTTACAGGGAACGTCCTACGAGCAGTACTTC. Its protein product is CASSLQGTSYEQYF.

This clone was picked up a small number of times. This chain joins TRBV15 and TRBJ2-7; no clear D. Germline V gene lookup returns CDR1 LNHNV and CDR2 YYDKDF (reference sequence). Trimming shortened V by 0 bases and J by 5 bases, and 11 bases separated the two germline ends. The CDR3 runs to 14 residues. CDR3 sequence reads: CATSRDRVSDEQYF. DNA of the CDR3: TGTGCCACCAGCAGAGATCGAGTGTCCGACGAGCAGTACTTC.